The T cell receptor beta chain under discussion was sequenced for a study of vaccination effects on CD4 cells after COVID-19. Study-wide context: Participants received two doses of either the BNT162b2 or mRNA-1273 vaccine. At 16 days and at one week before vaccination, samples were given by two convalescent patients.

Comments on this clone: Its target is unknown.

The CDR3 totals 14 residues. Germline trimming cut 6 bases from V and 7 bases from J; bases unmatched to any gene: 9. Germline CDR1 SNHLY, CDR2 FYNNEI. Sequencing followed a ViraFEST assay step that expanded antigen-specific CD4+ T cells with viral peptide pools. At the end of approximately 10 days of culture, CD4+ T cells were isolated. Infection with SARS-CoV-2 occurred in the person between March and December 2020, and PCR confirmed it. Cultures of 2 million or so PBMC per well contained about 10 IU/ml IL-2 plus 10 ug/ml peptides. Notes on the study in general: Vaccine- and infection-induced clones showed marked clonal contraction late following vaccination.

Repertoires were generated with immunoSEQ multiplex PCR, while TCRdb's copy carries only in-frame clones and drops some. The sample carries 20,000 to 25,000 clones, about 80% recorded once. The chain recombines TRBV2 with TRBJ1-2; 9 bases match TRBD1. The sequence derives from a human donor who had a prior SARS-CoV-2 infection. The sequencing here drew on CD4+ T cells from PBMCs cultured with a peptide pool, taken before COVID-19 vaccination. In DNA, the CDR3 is TGTGCCAGCAGATGGACAGGGGCCGCCCTTGGCTACACCTTC. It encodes CASRWTGAALGYTF.